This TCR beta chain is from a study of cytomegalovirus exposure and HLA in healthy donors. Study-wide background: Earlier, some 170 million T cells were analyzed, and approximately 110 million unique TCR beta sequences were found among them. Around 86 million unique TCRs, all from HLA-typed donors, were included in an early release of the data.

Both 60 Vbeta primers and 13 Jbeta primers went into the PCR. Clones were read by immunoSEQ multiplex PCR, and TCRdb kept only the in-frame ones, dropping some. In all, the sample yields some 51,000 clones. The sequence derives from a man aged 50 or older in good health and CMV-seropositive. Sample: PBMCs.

CDR3 residues: CASSVGGRGDYGYTF. The CDR3 region has the DNA TGTGCCAGCAGCGTAGGCGGCAGGGGCGACTATGGCTACACCTTC. This chain connects TRBV9 to TRBJ1-2; D perhaps matches TRBD1 (6 bases). Deletions cut 0 bases from V and 3 bases from J, with 12 bases between. The germline V gene has CDR1 SGDLS and CDR2 YYNGEE. The CDR3 covers 15 residues.